This T cell receptor beta chain was retrieved from a study of CD8+ T cells in alopecia areata. General observations from the study: Scalp clonality decreased significantly with tofacitinib, and so did expanded CD8+ clones among the top 100.

This clone was recorded a few times. The antigen is unknown. As for treatment: oral pan-JAK inhibitor, 5-10 mg twice daily. It was cDNA, reverse transcribed from extracted RNA, that served as the sequencing template. Profiled with immunoSEQ multiplex PCR; TCRdb holds only in-frame clones, not every one. The sample lists roughly 210,000 clones, approximately 40% seen once, with roughly 2.8% in the top ten. CDR1 and CDR2 (germline): SGHAT, FQDESV (reference sequence). Trimming cost V 2 bases and J 2 bases, with 13 bases left between them. This CDR3 comprises 15 residues. This clonotype was sampled from a human donor with alopecia areata. Material: CD4+ T cells sorted from blood, obtained between weeks 36 and 40, from a patient treated with tofacitinib. This chain connects TRBV11-1 to TRBJ2-7; maybe TRBD1 (5 bases). The CDR3 region is CASSLRWGSTYEQYF. The CDR3 nucleotides read TGTGCCAGCAGCTTACGATGGGGCAGCACCTACGAGCAGTACTTC. Based on the CDR3 plus reference TRBV11-1 and TRBJ2-7, the full variable domain is EAEVAQSPRYKITEKSQAVAFWCDPISGHATLYWYRQILGQGPELLVQFQDESVVDDSQLPKDRFSAERLKGVDSTLKIQPAELGDSAMYLCASSLRWGSTYEQYFGPGTRLTVT.